This T cell receptor (beta chain) derives from a study of blood T cell repertoires in COVID-19. The germline gives CDR1 SNHLY, CDR2 FYNNEI. This CDR3 comprises 15 residues. The V end lost 4 bases, the J end lost 6 bases, and 17 bases lay between the germline ends. Clones were sequenced by immunoSEQ multiplex PCR, and TCRdb holds only the in-frame ones, with some missing. This table has over 250,000 clones, about nine tenths appearing once. This clonotype was obtained from a middle-aged man with acute or convalescent COVID-19. The V gene is TRBV2, the J gene TRBJ2-3; a possible D gene is TRBD1 (6 bases). What was sequenced was peripheral blood. The CDR3 DNA reads as TGTGCCAGCAGTGCCGTCGGCAGGGGCCGGGATACGCAGTATTTT. It codes for CASSAVGRGRDTQYF.